This is a list of T cell receptor beta chains from one sample in a study of OX40 agonist ivuxolimab in advanced cancers. Data came from immunoSEQ multiplex PCR; TCRdb stores just in-frame clones and leaves some out. The sample holds 71,000 or so clones, 93% seen once. The sample was CD4+ or CD8+ T cells sorted from blood, taken in a trial of the OX40 agonist ivuxolimab. Every receptor here comes from an adult with an advanced solid tumor such as melanoma, head and neck, liver or kidney cancer. The CDR3 runs from the conserved cysteine through the conserved F or W. A D gene is named only where the DNA matches it firmly. For some rows the clone size is stated as once, few or many, or as a class when expanded; others skip it.

v_gene	d_gene	abundance	j_gene	CDR3aa	CDR3nt
TRBV6-6	TRBD2	.	TRBJ2-1	CASSSVVLAGVLEQFF	TGTGCCAGCAGTTCCGTGGTTCTAGCGGGAGTCTTAGAGCAGTTCTTC
TRBV21-1	.	.	TRBJ2-4	CSPGGPGRNIQYF	TGTTCCCCGGGGGGGCCGGGACGAAACATTCAGTACTTC
TRBV5-1	.	.	TRBJ2-2	CASSGHANTGELFF	TGCGCCAGCAGCGGACATGCGAACACCGGGGAGCTGTTTTTT
TRBV12-5	.	once	TRBJ2-3	CATHYGDTQYF	TGTGCTACCCACTACGGGGATACGCAGTATTTT
TRBV27	.	.	TRBJ2-7	CASSPTPRPDEQYF	TGTGCCAGCAGTCCCACGCCAAGGCCTGACGAGCAGTACTTC
TRBV15	.	.	TRBJ2-4	CATSADGGHKNIQYF	TGTGCCACCAGCGCGGATGGGGGCCACAAAAACATTCAGTACTTC
TRBV18	.	.	TRBJ1-2	CASSPPIRGANGYTF	TGTGCCAGCTCACCACCGATCAGGGGCGCGAATGGCTACACCTTC
TRBV11-2	TRBD1	.	TRBJ2-5	CASDEGTGGTETQYF	TGTGCCTCCGACGAAGGGACAGGGGGCACTGAGACCCAGTACTTC
TRBV5-1	.	.	TRBJ1-5	CASSLFPDQPQHF	TGCGCCAGCAGCTTGTTCCCGGATCAGCCCCAGCATTTT
TRBV19	.	.	TRBJ2-1	CASSIQLDRINEQFF	TGTGCCAGTAGTATCCAACTCGACAGGATCAATGAGCAGTTCTTC
TRBV27	.	.	TRBJ2-1	CASSLSIGQYNEQFF	TGTGCCAGCAGTTTATCGATCGGACAGTACAATGAGCAGTTCTTC
TRBV5-5	.	.	TRBJ1-2	CASSSPGTRGGGYTF	TGTGCCAGCAGCTCACCTGGGACCAGGGGAGGAGGCTACACCTTC
TRBV27	.	.	TRBJ2-7	CASSLGSVPYEQYF	TGTGCCAGCAGTTTAGGGTCAGTTCCCTACGAGCAGTACTTC
TRBV6-5	.	.	TRBJ1-1	CASGMIGAKTEAFF	TGTGCCTCAGGGATGATAGGGGCGAAGACTGAAGCTTTCTTT
TRBV6-1	.	.	TRBJ2-7	CASSDFEFPYEQYF	TGTGCCAGCAGTGATTTCGAGTTCCCCTACGAGCAGTACTTC
TRBV19	.	once	TRBJ1-3	CASTYAGASGNTIYF	TGTGCCAGTACATACGCAGGGGCGTCGGGAAACACCATATATTTT